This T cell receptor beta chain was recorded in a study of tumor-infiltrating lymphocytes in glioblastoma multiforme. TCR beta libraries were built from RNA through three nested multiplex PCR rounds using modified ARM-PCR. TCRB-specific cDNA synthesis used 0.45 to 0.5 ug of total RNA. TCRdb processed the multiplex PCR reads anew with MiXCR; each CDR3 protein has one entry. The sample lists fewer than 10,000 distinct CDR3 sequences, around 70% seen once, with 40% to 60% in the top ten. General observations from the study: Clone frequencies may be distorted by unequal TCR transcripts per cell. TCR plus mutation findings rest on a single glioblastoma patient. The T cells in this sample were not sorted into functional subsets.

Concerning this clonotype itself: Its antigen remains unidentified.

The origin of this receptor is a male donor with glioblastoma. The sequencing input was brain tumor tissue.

This chain's CDR3 is CSARDGSPMETQYF. DNA for the CDR3: TGCAGTGCTAGAGACGGCTCTCCGATGGAGACCCAGTACTTC. V gene TRBV20-1 combines with J gene TRBJ2-5; D uncertain. This CDR3 is built from 14 residues. CDR1 and CDR2 from the germline V gene are DFQATT and SNEGSKA (reference sequence). With 0 bases removed from V and 5 bases from J, the gap between germline ends came to 13 bases.